This record concerns one TCR beta chain sequence. As yet, its antigen is unknown. It was from alopecia areata patients that lesional scalp punch biopsies and peripheral blood were collected. These data belong to a study of CD8+ T cells in alopecia areata. Study information: The drug, tofacitinib, lasted 6 to 18 months, followed by 6 months off drug.

RNA, once extracted, was reverse transcribed into cDNA for use as the sequencing template. The assay was immunoSEQ multiplex PCR, and TCRdb's table has in-frame clones only and misses some. The table has 140,000 to 150,000 clones, around 50% seen once. Broader study findings: Clonality was higher in lesional than normal scalp, especially in alopecia totalis/universalis.

With 3 bases removed from V and 4 bases from J, the gap between germline ends came to 5 bases. The CDR3 runs 12 residues. Germline CDR1 is ENHRY and CDR2 is SYGVKD. The chain employs TRBV10-3 and TRBJ2-3; a possible D gene is TRBD2 (5 bases). The material sequenced was CD4+ T cells sorted from blood, taken at week 0. The sequence derives from a human donor with alopecia areata. The chain's CDR3 is CAISDSADTQYF. The CDR3 coding sequence is TGTGCCATCAGTGATAGCGCAGATACGCAGTATTTT.